The clone carrying this T cell receptor (beta chain) has more than one count but fewer than ten. The record originates from a study of cytomegalovirus exposure and HLA in healthy donors. CDR3 length: 14 residues. The ends were cut back, 2 bases at V and 8 bases at J, with 13 bases in the middle. Looked up from germline, CDR1 is MDHEN and CDR2 is SYDVKM. It was with 60 Vbeta and 13 Jbeta primers that the PCR ran. Some clones are missing from TCRdb's copy, which holds only in-frame ones; the method was immunoSEQ multiplex PCR. The table has 95,000 or so clones, 77% seen once; the top ten hold around 5%.

The sequenced material came from PBMCs. The chain is built from TRBV28 and TRBJ2-1, with D perhaps matching TRBD1 (6 bases). The receptor was derived from a woman between 40 and 55 years old in good health and CMV-seronegative. The CDR3 reads CASSLPYRVYEQFF. The CDR3 DNA reads TGTGCCAGCAGTTTACCTTACAGGGTTTATGAGCAGTTCTTC.